These 7 T cell receptor beta chains were all obtained from the same sample, sequenced in a study of human T cells and chemical hapten exposure. Unfractionated whole blood was the source from which total RNA was extracted. TCRdb reprocessed the 5' RACE reads with MiXCR, giving one entry per CDR3 protein. The sample yields 110,000 or so distinct CDR3 sequences, around 20% seen once. These receptors all stem from a human donor in good health.

This rearrangement joins TRBV6-1 to TRBJ1-5, with D possibly matching TRBD1 (6 bases). This CDR3 has 15 amino acids. Between the trimmed V and J ends, which lost 6 bases and 4 bases, there was a span of 16 bases. The germline V gene has CDR1 MNHNS and CDR2 SASEGT. The CDR3 protein is CASSQKGQGNQPQHF. For the CDR3, the DNA is TGTGCCAGCAGCCAAAAGGGGCAGGGGAATCAGCCCCAGCATTTT.

This clonotype occurred a few times. This chain connects TRBV4-2 to TRBJ1-4, with TRBD1 matching 7 bases. Germline V gene data show CDR1 as LGHNA and CDR2 as YNFKEQ. With V trimmed by 1 base and J by 0 bases, 5 bases remained unmatched. This CDR3 contains 17 residues. CDR3 DNA sequence: TGTGCCAGCAGCCAAGCCAGGGGGGGAGCAACTAATGAAAAACTGTTTTTT. This gives the protein CASSQARGGATNEKLFF.

This clonotype has more than one count but fewer than ten. The rearrangement joins TRBV2 to TRBJ1-2, with D possibly being TRBD1 (5 bases). This CDR3 has 12 amino acids. Germline V lookup: CDR1 SNHLY, CDR2 FYNNEI. V lost 8 bases, J lost 5 bases, and 12 bases lay in between. The DNA for the CDR3 is TGTGCCAGCCCGACAGAGACTTATGGCTACACCTTC. Amino acids: CASPTETYGYTF.

This clonotype was counted a few times. The rearrangement joins TRBV6-1 to TRBJ1-1; TRBD1 aligns across 9 bases. Germline V gene lookup returns CDR1 MNHNS and CDR2 SASEGT. CDR3 size: 12 residues. The trim removed 9 bases at V and 4 bases at J, leaving 3 bases unmatched. The CDR3 sequence is CASTGGVTEAFF. CDR3 nucleotides: TGTGCCAGTACAGGGGGCGTCACTGAAGCTTTCTTT.

This chain uses TRBV6-1 with TRBJ1-2; D not resolved. V was trimmed by 1 base and J by 8 bases, leaving 11 bases between them. The CDR3 consists of 13 residues. CDR1 and CDR2 from the germline V gene are MNHNS and SASEGT. CDR3 sequence (DNA): TGTGCCAGCAGTGAAGGTCCCCCCCGAGGCTACACCTTC. It is translated as CASSEGPPRGYTF.

V usage is TRBV28 and J usage is TRBJ2-5; a possible D gene is TRBD1 (6 bases). The CDR3 contains 15 residues. The V end was cut by 7 bases, the J end by 2 bases, with 17 bases between. From germline, CDR1 is MDHEN and CDR2 SYDVKM. The CDR3 loop is CASKLTGSPQETQYF. CDR3 in DNA: TGTGCCAGCAAATTGACAGGATCTCCACAAGAGACCCAGTACTTC.

The gene calls are TRBV20-1 and TRBJ2-3; D unclear. The CDR3 contains 16 residues. V was shortened by 3 bases and J by 2 bases, with 18 bases between the two germline ends. CDR1 and CDR2 from the germline V gene are DFQATT and SNEGSKA (reference sequence). CDR3: CSASSTTGGPTDTQYF. CDR3 nucleotides: TGCAGTGCTAGCTCTACGACGGGCGGACCCACAGATACGCAGTATTTT.